One and the same sample provided the 7 T cell receptor beta chains below, sequenced in a study of blood T cell repertoires in COVID-19. Measured with immunoSEQ multiplex PCR; TCRdb has only the in-frame clones, and not every one. Altogether about 150,000 clones are present, under 80% being singletons, with the ten largest covering less than 5.5%. The sequenced sample consisted of peripheral blood. All receptors derive from a man in his 60s with acute or convalescent COVID-19.

This clone was detected only once. This chain connects TRBV12-5 to TRBJ2-1; possible D gene TRBD1, 5 bases. The V end was cut by 0 bases, the J end by 6 bases, with 36 bases between. The CDR3 length is 23 residues. In germline, CDR1 is LGHNT, CDR2 FRNRAP. The CDR3 sequence: CASGLVIRDLAALRTMGPNEQFF. The CDR3 DNA sequence: TGTGCTAGTGGTTTGGTAATCAGGGATCTGGCGGCTCTTCGTACAATGGGGCCCAATGAGCAGTTCTTC.

The chain joins TRBV6-2 or TRBV6-3 to TRBJ2-4; D call uncertain. The CDR3 is 15 residues long. Germline CDR1 is MNHEY and CDR2 is SVGEGT. V dropped 3 bases and J dropped 0 bases, with 9 bases sitting between them. This CDR3 reads CASSYSILAKNIQYF. The CDR3 nucleotides read TGTGCCAGCAGTTATTCGATACTAGCCAAAAACATTCAGTACTTC.

The chain couples TRBV29-1 to TRBJ2-1; 8 positions agree with TRBD1. This CDR3 spans 14 amino acids. Germline CDR1 reads SQVTM; CDR2 reads ANQGSEA. Losses at the gene ends were 4 bases for V and 3 bases for J; bases not matched to a gene: 5. The CDR3 region has the DNA TGCAGCGTTGTCGCAGGGGGCCTCTACAATGAGCAGTTCTTC. Translated, it gives CSVVAGGLYNEQFF.

V and J are TRBV4-1 and TRBJ2-3; 8 bases align to TRBD1. Germline CDR1 is MGHRA and CDR2 is YSYEKL. V gave up 4 bases and J gave up 3 bases; unmatched junction bases: 6. The CDR3 runs to 15 residues. The CDR3: CASSPGTGRTDTQYF. The CDR3 region has the DNA TGCGCCAGCAGCCCAGGGACAGGCCGGACAGATACGCAGTATTTT.

The CDR3 region has the DNA TGTGCCAGTAGTGTCGCGGGGTACTCTGGAAACACCATATATTTT. Translation: CASSVAGYSGNTIYF. The rearrangement uses TRBV19 and TRBJ1-3; D call uncertain. This CDR3 has 15 residues. From germline, CDR1 is LNHDA and CDR2 SQIVND (reference sequence). V was cut by 5 bases and J by 0 bases, with 11 bases left in between.

The chain uses TRBV19 and TRBJ2-3; D is perhaps TRBD1 (5 bases). V was cut by 3 bases and J by 1 base, with 8 bases left in between. CDR1 LNHDA and CDR2 SQIVND come from the germline V gene (reference sequence). This CDR3 comprises 14 residues. CDR3 loop: CASSMGLRTDTQYF. The CDR3 region has the DNA TGTGCCAGTAGTATGGGGCTGCGCACAGATACGCAGTATTTT.

The J gene is TRBJ2-2, the V gene TRBV11-3, with D uncertain. Germline V CDR1 and CDR2: SGHNT, YENEEA. V was trimmed by 4 bases and J by 7 bases, leaving 7 bases between them. The CDR3 runs 12 residues. The DNA of the CDR3 is TGTGCCAGCAGCTCCCCTAACGGGGAGCTGTTTTTT. Encoded protein: CASSSPNGELFF.